The 16 T cell receptor beta chains listed next were all sequenced from one sample in a study of T cell responses to AZD1222 COVID-19 vaccine. Method: immunoSEQ multiplex PCR; TCRdb's copy keeps in-frame clones and lacks some. The sample has tens of thousands of clones; 80% to 90% are singletons. This specimen was peripheral blood, taken 28 days after the second AZD1222 dose. The receptor set was obtained from an adult who received the AZD1222 COVID-19 vaccine.

The V gene is TRBV3-1 (or the pseudogene TRBV3-2), the J gene TRBJ1-1; no clear D. The CDR3 is 13 residues long. Trimming stripped 1 base from V and 6 bases from J, with 9 bases between. Germline CDR1 and CDR2: LGHDT and YNNKEL (reference sequence). DNA for the CDR3: TGTGCCAGCAGCCAAGCGTATGGGGCTGAAGCTTTCTTT. Protein product: CASSQAYGAEAFF.

The V and J genes are TRBV5-1 and TRBJ1-2; 7 bases fit TRBD1. The V segment lost 5 bases and the J segment 6 bases; nucleotides outside the gene matches: 7. This CDR3 comprises 13 residues. The germline gives CDR1 SGHRS, CDR2 YFSETQ. Here the CDR3 DNA reads TGCGCCAGCAGGGAGGGGACAGCGGATGGCTACACCTTC. It yields the protein CASREGTADGYTF.

The genes are TRBV12-3 or TRBV12-4 and TRBJ1-5, with D possibly TRBD1 on 6 matching bases. V gave up 3 bases and J gave up 16 bases, with 16 bases separating them. The CDR3 has 12 amino acids. This chain's CDR3 is CASSFLDGTRHF. DNA of the CDR3: TGTGCCAGCAGTTTCCTAGACGGGACAAGACATTTT.

In this sample, this clone turned up a few times. The rearrangement uses TRBV27 and TRBJ2-7; TRBD2 matches 11 bases. The CDR3 is 15 residues long. The V gene's germline CDR1 is MNHEY and CDR2 SMNVEV (reference sequence). V dropped 4 bases and J dropped 2; count of bases not matched to a gene: 4. CDR3 in DNA: TGTGCCAGCAGTTCCCTTAGCGGGAGGGCCTACGAGCAGTACGTC. It yields the protein CASSSLSGRAYEQYV.

This chain uses TRBV28 with TRBJ2-1; 9 bases line up with TRBD1. V dropped 3 bases and J dropped 3; count of bases not matched to a gene: 3. Germline CDR1 reads MDHEN; CDR2 reads SYDVKM. The CDR3 spans 15 residues. The CDR3 loop reads CASSLGQGLYNEQFF. As DNA, the CDR3 is TGTGCCAGCAGTTTGGGACAGGGCCTCTACAATGAGCAGTTCTTC.

The V call is TRBV5-6, the J call TRBJ2-7, with D maybe TRBD1 (6 bases). V lost 4 bases to trimming and J lost 7 bases, with 18 bases between them. Germline CDR1 SGHDT, CDR2 YYEEEE. The CDR3 spans 14 residues. The CDR3 region has the DNA TGTGCCAGCAGCCCTCCGGGACATTCGCGAGAGCAGTACGTC. It translates to CASSPPGHSREQYV.

The chain recombines TRBV29-1 with TRBJ2-2, with a weak D call TRBD2 (5 bases). The CDR3 is 17 amino acids. V was clipped by 3 bases and J by 0 bases, with 17 bases between them. Germline CDR1 reads SQVTM; CDR2 reads ANQGSEA. CDR3 sequence (DNA): TGCAGCGTTGACCTCCGGGATAGCGCCTCGAACACCGGGGAGCTGTTTTTT. It specifies CSVDLRDSASNTGELFF.

In this sample, this clone turned up once. The gene calls are TRBV6-5 and TRBJ1-3, with no clear D. Germline V lookup: CDR1 MNHEY, CDR2 SVGAGI. The germline V and J ends were trimmed by 2 bases and 0 bases, with 8 bases remaining between them. The CDR3 spans 15 residues. CDR3 bases: TGTGCCAGCAGTTACGGGGAGGGCTCTGGAAACACCATATATTTT. This codes for CASSYGEGSGNTIYF.

Here the CDR3 reads CARSHPGLAGPYEQYV. CDR3 bases: TGTGCCAGAAGCCACCCGGGACTAGCGGGTCCCTACGAGCAGTACGTC. The chain links TRBV5-3 to TRBJ2-7, with TRBD2 matching over 12 bases. TRBV5-3 is classed as an ORF, of uncertain function. The CDR3 is 16 amino acids. Germline trimming cut 4 bases from V and 2 bases from J; bases unmatched to any gene: 7.

This clone was counted ten times or more. The chain employs TRBV19 and TRBJ2-7; 11 positions match TRBD1. J was trimmed by 0 bases and V by 5 bases; bases with no gene match: 3. CDR3 length equals 15 residues. Germline V gene sequence: CDR1 LNHDA, CDR2 SQIVND (reference sequence). The CDR3 DNA follows: TGTGCCAGTAGTGCCGGGACAGGGGGCTCCTACGAGCAGTACTTC. Its translation: CASSAGTGGSYEQYF. Using reference TRBV19 and TRBJ2-7 for the parts outside the CDR3, the full variable domain is DGGITQSPKYLFRKEGQNVTLSCEQNLNHDAMYWYRQDPGQGLRLIYYSQIVNDFQKGDIAEGYSVSREKKESFPLTVTSAQKNPTAFYLCASSAGTGGSYEQYFGPGTRLTVT.

V is TRBV19 and J is TRBJ2-1; 10 nucleotides agree with TRBD2. With V trimmed by 5 bases and J by 11 bases, 12 bases remained unmatched. CDR3 size: 15 residues. Germline CDR1 reads LNHDA; CDR2 reads SQIVND (reference sequence). The CDR3 spells CASSSGLAGAKKQFF. CDR3 DNA: TGTGCCAGTAGTTCGGGGCTAGCGGGGGCCAAAAAGCAGTTCTTC.

The table lists this clone with a count of one. CDR3 DNA: TGCGCCAGCAGCCAGATTACGGGGTCCCCTGAAGCTTTCTTT. Amino acids: CASSQITGSPEAFF. The V gene is TRBV4-1, the J gene TRBJ1-1, with D unclear. The CDR3 covers 14 residues. The germline CDR1 and CDR2 sequences are MGHRA and YSYEKL. V was pared by 3 bases and J by 6 bases, with 14 bases between.

The chain links TRBV7-2 to TRBJ1-1; no firm D call. V was clipped by 3 bases and J by 11 bases, with 16 bases between them. Germline V lookup: CDR1 SGHTA, CDR2 FQGNSA. CDR3 length equals 13 residues. The CDR3: CASSFTVVGPAFF. DNA of the CDR3: TGTGCCAGCAGCTTTACCGTGGTAGGACCGGCTTTCTTT. Filled out from reference TRBV7-2 and TRBJ1-1, the complete variable domain reads GAGVSQSPSNKVTEKGKDVELRCDPISGHTALYWYRQSLGQGLEFLIYFQGNSAPDKSGLPSDRFSAERTGGSVSTLTIQRTQQEDSAVYLCASSFTVVGPAFFGQGTRLTVV.

This chain links TRBV7-9 with TRBJ2-7, with D hard to call. V was trimmed by 4 bases and J by 0 bases, leaving 4 bases between them. The germline V gene encodes CDR1 SEHNR and CDR2 FQNEAQ (reference sequence). This CDR3 spans 12 amino acids. The CDR3 bases are TGTGCCAGCAGCTCGAGCTCCTACGAGCAGTACGTC. It is translated as CASSSSSYEQYV.

For the CDR3, the DNA is TGCGCCAGCAGCTTGCCACCGACAGGGAAAGAGACCCAGTACTTC. Its protein product is CASSLPPTGKETQYF. The chain joins TRBV5-1 to TRBJ2-5; 7 bases are shared with TRBD1. The CDR3 loop spans 15 amino acids. CDR1 and CDR2 from the germline V gene are SGHRS and YFSETQ. The ends lost 1 base at V and 3 bases at J; junction bases unmatched: 6.

This clone showed up just once. The gene calls are TRBV9 and TRBJ2-1, with 7 bases matching TRBD2. This CDR3 comprises 16 residues. V trimming: 0 bases; J trimming: 0 bases; junction bases outside the gene matches: 3. Germline lookup yields CDR1 SGDLS and CDR2 YYNGEE. In DNA, the CDR3 is TGTGCCAGCAGCGTAGGGGCGGGGGTCTCCTACAATGAGCAGTTCTTC. Protein sequence: CASSVGAGVSYNEQFF.